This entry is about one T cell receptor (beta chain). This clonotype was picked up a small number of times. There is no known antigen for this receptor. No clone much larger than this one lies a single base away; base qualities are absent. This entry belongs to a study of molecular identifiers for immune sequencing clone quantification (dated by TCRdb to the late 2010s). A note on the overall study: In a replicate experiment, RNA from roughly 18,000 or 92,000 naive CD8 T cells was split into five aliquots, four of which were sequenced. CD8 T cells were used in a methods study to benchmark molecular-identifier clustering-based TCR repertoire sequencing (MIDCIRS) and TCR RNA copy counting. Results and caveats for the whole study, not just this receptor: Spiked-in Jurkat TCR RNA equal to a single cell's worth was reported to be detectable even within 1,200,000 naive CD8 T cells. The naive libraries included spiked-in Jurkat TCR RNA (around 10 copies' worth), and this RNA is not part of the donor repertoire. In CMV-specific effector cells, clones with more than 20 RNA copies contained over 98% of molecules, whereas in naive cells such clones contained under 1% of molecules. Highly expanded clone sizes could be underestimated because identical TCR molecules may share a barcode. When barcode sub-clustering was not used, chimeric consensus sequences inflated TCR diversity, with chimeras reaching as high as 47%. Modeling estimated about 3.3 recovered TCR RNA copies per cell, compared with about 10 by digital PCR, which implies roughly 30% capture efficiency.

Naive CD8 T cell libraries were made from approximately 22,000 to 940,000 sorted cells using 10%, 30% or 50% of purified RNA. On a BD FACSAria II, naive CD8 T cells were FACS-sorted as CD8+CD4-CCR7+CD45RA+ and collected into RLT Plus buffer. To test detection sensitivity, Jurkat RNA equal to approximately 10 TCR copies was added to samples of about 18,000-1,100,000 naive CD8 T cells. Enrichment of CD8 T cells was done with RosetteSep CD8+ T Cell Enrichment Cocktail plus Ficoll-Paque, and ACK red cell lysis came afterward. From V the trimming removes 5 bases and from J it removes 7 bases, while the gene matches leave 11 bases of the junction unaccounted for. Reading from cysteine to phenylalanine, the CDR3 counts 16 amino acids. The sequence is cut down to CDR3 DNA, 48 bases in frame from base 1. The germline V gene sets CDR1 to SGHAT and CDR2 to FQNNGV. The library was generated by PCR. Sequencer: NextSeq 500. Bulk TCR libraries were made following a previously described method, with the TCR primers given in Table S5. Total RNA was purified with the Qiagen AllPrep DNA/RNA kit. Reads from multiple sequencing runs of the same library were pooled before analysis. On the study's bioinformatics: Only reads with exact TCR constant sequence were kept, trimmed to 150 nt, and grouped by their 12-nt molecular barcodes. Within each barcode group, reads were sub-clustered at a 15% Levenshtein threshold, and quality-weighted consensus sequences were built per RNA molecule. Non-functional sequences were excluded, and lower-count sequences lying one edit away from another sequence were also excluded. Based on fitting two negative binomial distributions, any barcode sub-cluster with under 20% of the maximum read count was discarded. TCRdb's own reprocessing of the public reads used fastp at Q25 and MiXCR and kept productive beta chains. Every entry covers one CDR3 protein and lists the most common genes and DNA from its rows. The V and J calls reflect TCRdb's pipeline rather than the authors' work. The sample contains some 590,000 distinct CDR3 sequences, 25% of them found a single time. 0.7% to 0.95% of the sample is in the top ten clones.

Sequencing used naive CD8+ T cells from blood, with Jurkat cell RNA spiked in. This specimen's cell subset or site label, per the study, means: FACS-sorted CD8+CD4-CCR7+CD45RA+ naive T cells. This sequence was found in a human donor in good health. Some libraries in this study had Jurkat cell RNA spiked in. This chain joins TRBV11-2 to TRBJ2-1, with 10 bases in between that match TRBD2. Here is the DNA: TGTGCCAGCAGCCACCCCGGGACTAGCGTTTTGAATGAGCAGTTCTTC. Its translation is CASSHPGTSVLNEQFF.